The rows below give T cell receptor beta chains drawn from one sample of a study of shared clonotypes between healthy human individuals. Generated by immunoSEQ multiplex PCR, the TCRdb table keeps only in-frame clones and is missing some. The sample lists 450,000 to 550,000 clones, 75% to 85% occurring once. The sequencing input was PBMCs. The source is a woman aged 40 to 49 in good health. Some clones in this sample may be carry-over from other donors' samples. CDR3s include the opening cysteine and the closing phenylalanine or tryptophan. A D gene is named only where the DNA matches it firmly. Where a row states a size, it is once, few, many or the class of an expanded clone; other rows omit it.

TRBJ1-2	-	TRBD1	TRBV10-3	TGTGCCACCACAACCCGACAGGGGGGTAACTATGGCTACACCTTC	CATTTRQGGNYGYTF
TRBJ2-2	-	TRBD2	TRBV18	TGTGCCAGCTCACCACAGGTTCTGACTAGCGGGAGGCGGAACACCGGGGAGCTGTTTTTT	CASSPQVLTSGRRNTGELFF
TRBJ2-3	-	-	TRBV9	TGTGCCAGCAGTACGGCAGATACGCAGTATTTT	CASSTADTQYF
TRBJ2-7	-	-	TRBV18	TGTGCCAGCTCACCACAACAGTTCGACGAGCAGTACTTC	CASSPQQFDEQYF
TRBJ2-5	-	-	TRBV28	TGTGCCAGCACCCCAAACCCCCACAGAATCACTCAAGAGACCCAGTACTTC	CASTPNPHRITQETQYF
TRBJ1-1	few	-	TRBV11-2	TGTGCCAGCAGCTTGGCGTCTGGCGGGGTTGGGACTGAAGCTTTCTTT	CASSLASGGVGTEAFF
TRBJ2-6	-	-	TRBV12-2	TGTGCAAGTCGCTTAGCGGTAGCGGACAGGGGGGTTGTCCTCTCTGGGGCCAACGTCCTGACTTTC	CASRLAVADRGVVLSGANVLTF
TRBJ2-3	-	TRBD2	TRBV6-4	TGTGCCAGCAGCCGACTAGCCAGCACAGATACGCAGTATTTT	CASSRLASTDTQYF
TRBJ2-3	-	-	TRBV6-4	TGTGCCAGCAGCTCCCAAGGAGATACGCAGTATTTT	CASSSQGDTQYF
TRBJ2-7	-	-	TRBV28	TGTGCCAGCAGTCCCCTGGACAAGACTAGTAACGAGCAGTACTTC	CASSPLDKTSNEQYF
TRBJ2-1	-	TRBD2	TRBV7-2	TGTGCCAGCAGCCCGGGGACTAGCGGGACGGAGGTTCGGTTCTTC	CASSPGTSGTEVRFF
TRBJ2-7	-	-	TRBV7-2	TGTGCCAGCAGCTTAGGAGGCACCGGCTACGAGCAGTACTTC	CASSLGGTGYEQYF
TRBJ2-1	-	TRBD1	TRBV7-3	TGTGCCAGCAGCCCACAGGACAGGGGCTCCTACAATGAGCAGTTCTTC	CASSPQDRGSYNEQFF
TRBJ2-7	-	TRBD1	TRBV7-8	TGTGCCAGCAGCTTAGTATCGGGACAGGGTCGCGAGCAGTACTTC	CASSLVSGQGREQYF
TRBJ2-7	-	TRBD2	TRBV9	TGTGCCAGCAGCGGGGGACTAGCGGGAGGCCCCTACGAGCAGTACTTC	CASSGGLAGGPYEQYF
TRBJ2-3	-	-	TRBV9	TGTGCCAGCGGGGACACAAGCACAGATACGCAGTATTTT	CASGDTSTDTQYF
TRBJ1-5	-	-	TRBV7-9	TGTGCCAGCAGCTTAGGCCCGGGGGGGGGCAATCAGCCCCAGCATTTT	CASSLGPGGGNQPQHF
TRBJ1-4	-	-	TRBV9	TGTGCCAGCAGCGCCTGGGACAATGAAAAACTGTTTTTT	CASSAWDNEKLFF
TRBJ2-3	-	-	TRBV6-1	TGTGCCAGCAGTGAACTTGGGGGGACTAGCACAGATACGCAGTATTTT	CASSELGGTSTDTQYF
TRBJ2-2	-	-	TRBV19	TGTGCCAGTAGTATAATAGGGACCGGGGAGCTGTTTTTT	CASSIIGTGELFF
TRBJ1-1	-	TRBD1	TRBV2	TGTGCCAGCAAGAGGACAGGGGGCGTCCCTGAAGCTTTCTTT	CASKRTGGVPEAFF
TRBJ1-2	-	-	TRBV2	TGTGCCAGCGTCCCCCCCTTATCCGGGCTTGGCTACACCTTC	CASVPPLSGLGYTF
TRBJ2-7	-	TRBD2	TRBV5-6	TGTGCCAGCAGCACGGGACTAGCGGGAGTCCCCCTATCCTACGAGCAGTACTTC	CASSTGLAGVPLSYEQYF
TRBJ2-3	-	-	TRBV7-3	TGTGCCTCAGGAGGGCGGACCACAGATACGCAGTATTTT	CASGGRTTDTQYF
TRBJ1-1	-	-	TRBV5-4	TGTGCCAGCAAAGAATTTCGGGACACTGAAGCTTTCTTT	CASKEFRDTEAFF
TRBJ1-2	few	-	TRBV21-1	TGTGCCAGCAGCAACACCCGGGACAGGGACTATGGCTACACCTTC	CASSNTRDRDYGYTF
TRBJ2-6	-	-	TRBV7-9	TGTGCCAGCAGCTTAGGCGGTTTTCGAGGGGATAGTGGGGCCAACGTCCTGACTTTC	CASSLGGFRGDSGANVLTF
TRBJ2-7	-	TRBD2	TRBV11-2	TGTGCCAGCAGTCCTCAACCTAGCGGCTCCGAGCAGTACTTC	CASSPQPSGSEQYF
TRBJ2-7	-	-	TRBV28	TGTGCCAGCAGTGACCGCGGCTCCTACGAGCAGTACTTC	CASSDRGSYEQYF
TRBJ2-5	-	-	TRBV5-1	TGCGCCAGCAGCTTGAGCAGGGGACTCGAGACCCAGTACTTC	CASSLSRGLETQYF
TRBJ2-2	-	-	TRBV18	TGTGCCAGCTCACCACCGTGGCGTTCCCGGGAGCTGTTTTTT	CASSPPWRSRELFF
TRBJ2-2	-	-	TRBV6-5	TGTGCCAGCACCTACGCGGGGCTCAACACCGGGGAGCTGTTTTTT	CASTYAGLNTGELFF
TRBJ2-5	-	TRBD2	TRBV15	TGTGCCACCAGCAGAGTAATCGTGGCGGGAGAGCAAGAGACCCAGTACTTC	CATSRVIVAGEQETQYF
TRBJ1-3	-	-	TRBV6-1	TGTGCCAGCAGTGAAAAGGGTTTTGGAAACACCATATATTTT	CASSEKGFGNTIYF
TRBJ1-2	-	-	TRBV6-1	TGTGCCAGCAGTGAAGGGGCAGGGAGAGGAGTTGGTGGCTACACCTTC	CASSEGAGRGVGGYTF
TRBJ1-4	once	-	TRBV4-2	TGTGCCAGCAGCCAAGCCCCGCAGGGCGGTGAAAAACTGTTTTTT	CASSQAPQGGEKLFF
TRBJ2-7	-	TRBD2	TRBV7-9	TGTGCCAGCAGCTTAGTGGGCGGGAGGTCCTCCTACGAGCAGTACTTC	CASSLVGGRSSYEQYF
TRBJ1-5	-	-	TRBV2	TGTGCCAGCAGAAACAGGGCGGATCAGCCCCAGCATTTT	CASRNRADQPQHF
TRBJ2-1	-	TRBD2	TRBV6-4	TGTGCCAGCAGTGCCGCCTTATGGGCGGGAGACGGTTACAATGAGCAGTTCTTC	CASSAALWAGDGYNEQFF